Each of the 9 T cell receptor beta chains below was sequenced from the same sample in a study of cytomegalovirus exposure and HLA in healthy donors. Use of 60 Vbeta and 13 Jbeta primers characterized the PCR. TCRdb keeps only in-frame clones here, not all; method: immunoSEQ multiplex PCR. The table has about 130,000 clones, less than 85% seen once. The sequenced sample was PBMCs. All receptors come from a man between 18 and 29 years old in good health and CMV-seropositive.

This clone was found a few times. The chain couples TRBV29-1 to TRBJ1-1, with D possibly TRBD1 on 6 matching bases. Germline CDR1 and CDR2: SQVTM and ANQGSEA. Trimming left V 7 bases short and J 5 bases short, with 11 bases between. This CDR3 has 11 residues. CDR3 amino acids: CSAQGFTEAFF. The DNA of the CDR3 is TGCAGCGCCCAGGGGTTTACTGAAGCTTTCTTT.

This rearrangement joins TRBV23-1 to TRBJ2-3; possibly TRBD2 for D (6 bases). TRBV23-1 qualifies as an ORF whose function is uncertain. The V end was cut by 1 base, the J end by 6 bases, with 14 bases between. The CDR3 has 15 amino acids. In DNA form, the CDR3 reads TGCGCCAGCAGTCAATGGAAACTAGCTCAGGATACGCAGTATTTT. Protein product: CASSQWKLAQDTQYF.

V and J are TRBV9 and TRBJ1-2; 8 nucleotides match TRBD1. Germline CDR1 and CDR2: SGDLS and YYNGEE. This CDR3 has 15 residues. Losses at the gene ends were 2 bases for V and 5 bases for J; bases not matched to a gene: 8. The CDR3 nucleotides are TGTGCCAGCAGCGTGTTACTGACAGGGGATTATGGCTACACCTTC. Amino acids: CASSVLLTGDYGYTF.

The rearrangement uses TRBV6-6 and TRBJ2-1; 8 bases are shared with TRBD1. CDR3 length: 15 amino acids. The trim removed 6 bases at V and 2 bases at J, leaving 6 bases unmatched. Germline V gives CDR1 MNHNY, CDR2 SVGAGI (reference sequence). The CDR3 region is CASRSAGQAYNEQFF. CDR3 sequence (DNA): TGTGCCAGCAGATCCGCGGGACAGGCCTACAATGAGCAGTTCTTC.

This rearrangement joins TRBV10-3 to TRBJ2-7; 8 bases line up with TRBD2. J was trimmed by 7 bases and V by 0 bases; bases with no gene match: 8. Germline V gene data show CDR1 as ENHRY and CDR2 as SYGVKD. The CDR3 consists of 15 residues. For the CDR3, the DNA is TGTGCCATCAGTGAGTCGAGCGGGGGCCTTTTAGAGCAGTACTTC. This codes for CAISESSGGLLEQYF.

The chain uses TRBV13 and TRBJ2-7; 9 positions agree with TRBD2. CDR1 and CDR2 from the germline V gene are PRHDT and FYEKMQ (reference sequence). The CDR3 totals 19 residues. The J segment lost 2 bases and the V segment lost 5 bases, leaving 19 bases of the junction unmatched. In DNA, the CDR3 is TGTGCCAGCAGCCAGACTCCGAAGATTAGCGGGAGTTTGCCCTACGAGCAGTACTTC. Translated, it gives CASSQTPKISGSLPYEQYF.

The chain couples TRBV6-4 to TRBJ2-1; 9 bases fit TRBD2. V lost 4 bases to trimming and J lost 9 bases; unmatched junction nucleotides: 10. CDR3 size: 15 residues. Germline V gives CDR1 MRHNA, CDR2 SNTAGT. This chain's CDR3 is CASSVVAGGPGEQFF. The CDR3 DNA is TGTGCCAGCAGTGTAGTTGCGGGAGGGCCCGGTGAGCAGTTCTTC.

The rearrangement joins TRBV4-2 to TRBJ2-7; 8 bases fit TRBD1. Germline V lookup: CDR1 LGHNA, CDR2 YNFKEQ. Trimming at V came to 1 base and at J to 3 bases, leaving 5 bases not matched to a gene. The CDR3 runs 15 residues. CDR3 nucleotide sequence: TGTGCCAGCAGCCAAGCAGGGACAGGAGACTACGAGCAGTACTTC. This codes for CASSQAGTGDYEQYF.

The chain has TRBV5-1 and TRBJ1-1; D is perhaps TRBD1 (6 bases). Deletions cut 3 bases from V and 7 bases from J, with 13 bases between. This CDR3 is built from 13 residues. Germline V CDR1 and CDR2: SGHRS, YFSETQ. The CDR3 DNA sequence: TGCGCCAGCAGCTCACAGGGAACCATTGAAGCTTTCTTT. Encoded protein: CASSSQGTIEAFF.